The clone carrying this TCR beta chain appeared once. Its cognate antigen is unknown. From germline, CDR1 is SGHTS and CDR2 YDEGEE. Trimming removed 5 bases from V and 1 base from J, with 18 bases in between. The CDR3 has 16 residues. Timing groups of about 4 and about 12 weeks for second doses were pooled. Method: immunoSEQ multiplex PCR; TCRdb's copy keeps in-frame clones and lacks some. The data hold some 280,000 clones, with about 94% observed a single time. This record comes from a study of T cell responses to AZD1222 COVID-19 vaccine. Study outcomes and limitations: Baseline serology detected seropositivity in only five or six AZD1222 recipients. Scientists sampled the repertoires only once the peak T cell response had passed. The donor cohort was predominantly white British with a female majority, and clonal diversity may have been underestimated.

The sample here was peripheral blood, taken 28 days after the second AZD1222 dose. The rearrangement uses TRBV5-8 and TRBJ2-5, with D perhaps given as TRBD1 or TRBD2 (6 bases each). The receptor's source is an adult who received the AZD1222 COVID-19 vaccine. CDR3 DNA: TGTGCCAGCAGTTGGGGGGACACCGGGTCCCAAGAGACCCAGTACTTC. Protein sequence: CASSWGDTGSQETQYF.